This is a list of T cell receptor beta chains from one sample in a study of T-cell reconstitution after alpha-beta-depleted transplantation in children. MiXCR, run by TCRdb on the PCR reads, gives a single entry per CDR3 protein. This table has more than 200,000 distinct CDR3 sequences, around 25% appearing once. This material consisted of PBMCs, taken before TCRalphabeta/CD19-depleted stem cell transplant. All receptors derive from a girl aged 2-10 years with Fanconi anemia, due to receive a stem cell transplant. The CDR3 runs from the conserved cysteine through the conserved F or W. A D gene is named only where the DNA matches it firmly. The size field is filled for only some rows; it gives once, few, many or a size class.

>TRBJ2-7|TRBV20-1|.|TRBD2
TGCAGTGCCACCGGGACTAGCGAGACCTACGAGCAGTACTTC
CSATGTSETYEQYF
>TRBJ2-4|TRBV5-1|many|.
TGCGCCAGCAGCTTGGACAGATCTATTCAGTACTTC
CASSLDRSIQYF
>TRBJ1-5|TRBV12-3/TRBV12-4|many|.
TGTGCCAGCAGTACTTGGGCTCGTTATAGCAATCAGCCCCAGCATTTT
CASSTWARYSNQPQHF
>TRBJ2-1|TRBV7-9|.|TRBD2
TGTGCCAGCAGCTGGGTAGCGGGTAGGGAGCAGTTCTTC
CASSWVAGREQFF
>TRBJ2-7|TRBV29-1|.|.
TGCAGCGTTGGCGGGACAGTGCTCTCCTACGAGCAGTACTTC
CSVGGTVLSYEQYF
>TRBJ2-5|TRBV24-1|.|.
TGTGCCACCAGTGAACGTGGAGTGGCGGGGATGGAGACCCAGTACTTC
CATSERGVAGMETQYF
>TRBJ2-1|TRBV5-5|.|.
TGTGCCAGCAGCTTCCGGGACCCCCCCTACAATGAGCAGTTCTTC
CASSFRDPPYNEQFF
>TRBJ2-7|TRBV20-1|few|.
TGCAGTGCCCTCACCGGGGTTTACGAGCAGTACTTC
CSALTGVYEQYF
>TRBJ2-7|TRBV10-3|.|TRBD2
TGTGCCATCATGCGGGGGAACGAGCAGTACTTC
CAIMRGNEQYF
>TRBJ2-2|TRBV10-3|once|TRBD1
TGTGCCATCAGTGAGGGTGGGACAGCCACGAACACCGGGGAGCTGTTTTTT
CAISEGGTATNTGELFF
>TRBJ2-7|TRBV29-1|many|.
TGCAGCGTTGACGAGGGGGTGGACGAGCAGTACTTC
CSVDEGVDEQYF
>TRBJ1-1|TRBV5-1|many|.
TGCGCCAGCAGCTTGGGATACAGGGTAATGAACACTGAAGCTTTCTTT
CASSLGYRVMNTEAFF
>TRBJ1-5|TRBV12-3/TRBV12-4|many|.
TGTGCCAGCAGTTTGGGGGGACGGCCCCAGCATTTT
CASSLGGRPQHF
>TRBJ2-7|TRBV29-1|many|.
TGCAGCGTTTTGGGCAGGAGCACCTACGAGCAGTACTTC
CSVLGRSTYEQYF
>TRBJ1-2|TRBV6-1|.|TRBD1
TGTGCCAGCAGAACCACAGGGGCGCAGGACTATGGCTACACCTTC
CASRTTGAQDYGYTF
>TRBJ2-4|TRBV7-6|.|TRBD1
TGTGCCAGCAGCTTAGAGACAGGGGCAGCCAAAAACATTCAGTACTTC
CASSLETGAAKNIQYF
>TRBJ1-5|TRBV12-3/TRBV12-4|.|.
TGTGCCAGCAGTACAAGTGGCCAGCCCCAGCATTTT
CASSTSGQPQHF
>TRBJ2-7|TRBV5-1|.|.
TGCGCCAGCAGCTTGGGGATAGGTGACGAGCAGTACTTC
CASSLGIGDEQYF
>TRBJ2-1|TRBV20-1|many|TRBD2
TGCAGTGCTCGTCCACCGCTAGCGGTTTTGCGCCACAATGAGCAGTTCTTC
CSARPPLAVLRHNEQFF
>TRBJ2-1|TRBV20-1|once|TRBD2
TGCAGTGCTCGTAAGGGACTAGCGGATTACGGCTCCTACAATGAGCAGTTCTTC
CSARKGLADYGSYNEQFF
>TRBJ2-1|TRBV5-5|few|.
TGTGCCAGCAGCTTGGAGGTAGGGGGGAATGAGCAGTTCTTC
CASSLEVGGNEQFF
>TRBJ2-3|TRBV4-1|.|TRBD2
TGCGCCAGCAGCCACCCGGGACTAGCTGTCGATACGCAGTATTTT
CASSHPGLAVDTQYF
>TRBJ2-5|TRBV6-4|.|.
TGTGCCAGCAGTGCTAGAGTGTTGGACCCAGAGACCCAGTACTTC
CASSARVLDPETQYF
>TRBJ2-1|TRBV6-5|.|TRBD1
TGTGCCAGCATCGAACAGGGACAGGGGTTAAATGAGCAGTTCTTC
CASIEQGQGLNEQFF
>TRBJ2-1|TRBV7-8|few|TRBD2
TGTGCCAGCAGCTTAGAGGCCGGGGTACTAGCGGGAGGTTTTATTAGTAAGGTCTTC
CASSLEAGVLAGGFISKVF
>TRBJ2-7|TRBV20-1|many|.
TGCAGTGCTCCGGACATTCCGGGCTACGAGCAGTACTTC
CSAPDIPGYEQYF
>TRBJ2-7|TRBV7-2|many|.
TGTGCCAGCAGCTCCTCCCCTAGCTACGAGCAGTACTTC
CASSSSPSYEQYF
>TRBJ1-1|TRBV7-9|.|.
TGTGCCAGTAGCTTCGCTTCCCAGAACACTGAAGCTTTCTTT
CASSFASQNTEAFF
>TRBJ2-1|TRBV20-1|.|.
TGCAGTGCTAGAGACAGGACAAACAATGAGCAGTTCTTC
CSARDRTNNEQFF
>TRBJ2-1|TRBV29-1|few|.
TGCAGCGTTCGTCGACAGGGAGGGTATGATGAGCAGTTCTTC
CSVRRQGGYDEQFF
>TRBJ1-6|TRBV6-5|.|.
TGTGCCAGCAGTTATCGGAAGGCGAGCTCCTATAATTCACCCCTCCACTTT
CASSYRKASSYNSPLHF
>TRBJ1-3|TRBV27|few|.
TGTGCCAGCAGCCTTGGTCCCCCACACTCAGGACGGAACACCATATATTTT
CASSLGPPHSGRNTIYF
>TRBJ2-7|TRBV5-1|.|TRBD1
TGCGCCAGCAGCTTGCGTGGACAGGGGAGCTACGAGCAGTACTTC
CASSLRGQGSYEQYF
>TRBJ2-7|TRBV29-1|few|.
TGCAGCGTTGGTAAGGGGGGGACAGGAGGCTTC
CSVGKGGTGGF
>TRBJ2-1|TRBV7-2|many|.
TGTGCCAGCAGGGCCGACAGGTTCTGGAATGAGCAGTTCTTC
CASRADRFWNEQFF
>TRBJ2-1|TRBV13|.|TRBD1
TGTGCCAGCAGCTTATTGGGACAGGGTAGAAATGAGCAGTTCTTC
CASSLLGQGRNEQFF
>TRBJ2-7|TRBV6-1|.|TRBD1
TGTGCCAGCAGTGAATTTTCAGGGGGCTACTACGAGCAGTACTTC
CASSEFSGGYYEQYF
>TRBJ2-5|TRBV5-1|.|TRBD2
TGCGCCAGCAGCTTGGCCACATTAGCGGGGAAACAAGAAGGGACCCAGTACTTC
CASSLATLAGKQEGTQYF
>TRBJ2-3|TRBV20-1|many|TRBD2
TGCAGTGCTGGGACTAGCGGGGTTACAGATACGCAGTATTTT
CSAGTSGVTDTQYF
>TRBJ2-5|TRBV29-1|many|.
TGCAGCGTCTCGGGGGCTGGGGAGACCCAGTACTTC
CSVSGAGETQYF
>TRBJ2-1|TRBV28|.|TRBD2
TGTACCCGCAGTTTACGGGGACTAGCGGGAGTAGTGGGCGATGAGCAGTTCTTC
CTRSLRGLAGVVGDEQFF